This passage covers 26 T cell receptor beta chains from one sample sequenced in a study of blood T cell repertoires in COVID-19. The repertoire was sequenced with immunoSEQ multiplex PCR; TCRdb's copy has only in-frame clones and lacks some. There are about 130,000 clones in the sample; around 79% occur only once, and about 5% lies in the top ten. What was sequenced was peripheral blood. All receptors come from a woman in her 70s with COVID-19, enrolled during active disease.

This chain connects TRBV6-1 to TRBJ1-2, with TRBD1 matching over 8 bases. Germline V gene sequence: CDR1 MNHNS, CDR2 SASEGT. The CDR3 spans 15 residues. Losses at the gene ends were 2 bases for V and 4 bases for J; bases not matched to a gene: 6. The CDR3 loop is CASSEQGAKGYGYTF. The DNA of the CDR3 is TGTGCCAGCAGTGAACAGGGGGCGAAGGGCTATGGCTACACCTTC.

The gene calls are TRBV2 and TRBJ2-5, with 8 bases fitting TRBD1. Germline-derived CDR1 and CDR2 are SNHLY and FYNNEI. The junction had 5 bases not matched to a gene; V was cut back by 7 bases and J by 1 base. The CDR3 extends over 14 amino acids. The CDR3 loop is CASIGQGLQETQYF. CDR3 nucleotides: TGTGCCAGCATTGGACAGGGCCTCCAAGAGACCCAGTACTTC.

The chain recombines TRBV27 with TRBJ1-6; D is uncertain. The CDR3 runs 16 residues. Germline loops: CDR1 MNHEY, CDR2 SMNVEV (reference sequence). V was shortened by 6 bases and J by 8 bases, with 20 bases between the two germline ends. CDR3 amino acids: CASRLRSARGDSPLHF. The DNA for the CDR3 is TGTGCCAGCAGACTTAGGTCTGCACGCGGGGATTCACCCCTCCACTTT.

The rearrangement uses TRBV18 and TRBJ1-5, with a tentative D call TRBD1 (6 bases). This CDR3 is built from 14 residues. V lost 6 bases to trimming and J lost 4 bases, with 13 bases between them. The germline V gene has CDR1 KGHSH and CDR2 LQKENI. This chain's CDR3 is CASSPSGVNQPQHF. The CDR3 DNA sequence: TGTGCCAGCTCCCCGTCAGGGGTGAATCAGCCCCAGCATTTT.

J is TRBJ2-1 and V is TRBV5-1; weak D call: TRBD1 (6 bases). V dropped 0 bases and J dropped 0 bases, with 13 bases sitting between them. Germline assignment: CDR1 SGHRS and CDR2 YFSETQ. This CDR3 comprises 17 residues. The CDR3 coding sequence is TGCGCCAGCAGCTTGGATCTTAGACAGGCCTCCTACAATGAGCAGTTCTTC. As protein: CASSLDLRQASYNEQFF. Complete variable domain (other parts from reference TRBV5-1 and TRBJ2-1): KAGVTQTPRYLIKTRGQQVTLSCSPISGHRSVSWYQQTPGQGLQFLFEYFSETQRNKGNFPGRFSGRQFSNSRSEMNVSTLELGDSALYLCASSLDLRQASYNEQFFGPGTRLTVL.

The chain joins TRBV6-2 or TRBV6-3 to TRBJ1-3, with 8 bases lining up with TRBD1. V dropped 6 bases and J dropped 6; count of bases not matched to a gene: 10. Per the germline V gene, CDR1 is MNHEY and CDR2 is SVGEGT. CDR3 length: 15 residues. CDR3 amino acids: CASSGGTGWKNTIYF. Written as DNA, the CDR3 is TGTGCCAGCAGCGGTGGGACAGGATGGAAAAACACCATATATTTT.

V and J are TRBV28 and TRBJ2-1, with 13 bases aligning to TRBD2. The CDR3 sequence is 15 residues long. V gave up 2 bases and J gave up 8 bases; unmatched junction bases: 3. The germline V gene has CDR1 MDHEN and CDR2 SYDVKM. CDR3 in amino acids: CASSLGLAGAHEQFF. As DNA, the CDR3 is TGTGCCAGCAGTTTAGGACTAGCGGGGGCCCATGAGCAGTTCTTC.

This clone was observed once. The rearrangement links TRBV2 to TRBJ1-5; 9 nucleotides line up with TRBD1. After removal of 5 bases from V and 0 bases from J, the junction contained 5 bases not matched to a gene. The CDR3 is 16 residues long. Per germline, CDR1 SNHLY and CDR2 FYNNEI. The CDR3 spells CASSLPGQGSNQPQHF. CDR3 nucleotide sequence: TGTGCCAGCAGTCTACCGGGACAGGGTAGCAATCAGCCCCAGCATTTT.

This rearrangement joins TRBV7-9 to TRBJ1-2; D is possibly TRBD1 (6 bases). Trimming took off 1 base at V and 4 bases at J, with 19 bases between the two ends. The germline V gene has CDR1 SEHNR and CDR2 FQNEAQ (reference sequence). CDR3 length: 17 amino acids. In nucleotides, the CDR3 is TGTGCCAGCAGCTTAGATCTCCGTCGGCAGGGGTCCTATGGCTACACCTTC. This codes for CASSLDLRRQGSYGYTF.

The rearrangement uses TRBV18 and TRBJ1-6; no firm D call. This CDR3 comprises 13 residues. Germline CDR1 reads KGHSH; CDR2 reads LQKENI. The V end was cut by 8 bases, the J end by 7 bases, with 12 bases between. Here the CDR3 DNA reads TGTGCCAGCGCGGATCGACTAAATTCACCCCTCCACTTT. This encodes CASADRLNSPLHF.

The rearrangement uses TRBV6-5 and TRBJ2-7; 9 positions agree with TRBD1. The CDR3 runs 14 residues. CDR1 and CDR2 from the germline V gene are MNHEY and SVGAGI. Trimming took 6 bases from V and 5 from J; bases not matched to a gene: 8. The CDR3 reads CASRPGTGIDEQYF. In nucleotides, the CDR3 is TGTGCCAGCAGACCCGGGACAGGGATCGACGAGCAGTACTTC.

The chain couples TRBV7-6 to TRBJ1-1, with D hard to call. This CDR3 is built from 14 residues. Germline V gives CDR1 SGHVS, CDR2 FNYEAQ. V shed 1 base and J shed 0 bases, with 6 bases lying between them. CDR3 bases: TGTGCCAGCAGCTTAGGCACAATGAACACTGAAGCTTTCTTT. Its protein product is CASSLGTMNTEAFF.

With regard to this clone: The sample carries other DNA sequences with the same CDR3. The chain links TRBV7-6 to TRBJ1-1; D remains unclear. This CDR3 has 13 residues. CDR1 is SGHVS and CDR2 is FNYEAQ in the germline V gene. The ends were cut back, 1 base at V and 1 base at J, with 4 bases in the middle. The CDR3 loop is CASSLEQNTEAFF. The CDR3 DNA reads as TGTGCCAGCAGCTTAGAGCAGAACACTGAAGCTTTCTTT. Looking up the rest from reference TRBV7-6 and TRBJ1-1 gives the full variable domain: GAGVSQSPRYKVTKRGQDVALRCDPISGHVSLYWYRQALGQGPEFLTYFNYEAQQDKSGLPNDRFSAERPEGSISTLTIQRTEQRDSAMYRCASSLEQNTEAFFGQGTRLTVV.

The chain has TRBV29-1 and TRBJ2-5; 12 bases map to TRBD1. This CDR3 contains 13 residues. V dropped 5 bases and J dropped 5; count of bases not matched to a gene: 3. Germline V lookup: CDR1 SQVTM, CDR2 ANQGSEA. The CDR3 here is CSVPGTGGETQYF. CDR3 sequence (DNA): TGCAGCGTTCCCGGGACAGGGGGCGAGACCCAGTACTTC.

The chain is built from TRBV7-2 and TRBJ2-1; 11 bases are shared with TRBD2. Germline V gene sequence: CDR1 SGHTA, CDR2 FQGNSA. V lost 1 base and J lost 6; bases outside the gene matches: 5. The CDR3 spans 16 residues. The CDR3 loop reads CASSLVVAGGLNEQFF. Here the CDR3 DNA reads TGTGCCAGCAGCTTAGTAGTAGCGGGGGGGCTCAATGAGCAGTTCTTC.

The CDR3: CASSSPGQGHEQYF. The CDR3 nucleotides are TGTGCCAGTAGTTCGCCGGGACAGGGTCACGAGCAGTACTTC. The V and J genes are TRBV19 and TRBJ2-7; 9 bases map to TRBD1. With V trimmed by 5 bases and J by 5 bases, 7 bases remained unmatched. The CDR3 sequence is 14 residues long. Germline V gene lookup returns CDR1 LNHDA and CDR2 SQIVND (reference sequence).

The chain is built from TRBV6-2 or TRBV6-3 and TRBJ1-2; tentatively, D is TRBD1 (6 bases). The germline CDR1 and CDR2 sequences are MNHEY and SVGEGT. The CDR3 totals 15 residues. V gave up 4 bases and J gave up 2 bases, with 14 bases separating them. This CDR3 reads CASSFQQGANYGYTF. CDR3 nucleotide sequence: TGTGCCAGCAGTTTCCAACAGGGCGCGAACTATGGCTACACCTTC.

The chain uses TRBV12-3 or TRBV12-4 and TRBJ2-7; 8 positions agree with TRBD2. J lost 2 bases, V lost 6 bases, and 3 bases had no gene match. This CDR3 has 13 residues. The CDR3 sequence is CASRAGGPYEQYF. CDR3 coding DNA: TGTGCCAGCAGGGCGGGGGGCCCCTACGAGCAGTACTTC.

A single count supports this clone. The CDR3 sequence: CASSLAGIQVVGSPLHF. In DNA, the CDR3 is TGTGCCAGCAGCCTTGCTGGCATCCAGGTCGTGGGTTCACCCCTCCACTTT. The V gene is TRBV5-8, the J gene TRBJ1-6, with D hard to call. V was pared by 4 bases and J by 9 bases, with 23 bases between. The CDR3 covers 17 residues. Germline assignment: CDR1 SGHTS and CDR2 YDEGEE.

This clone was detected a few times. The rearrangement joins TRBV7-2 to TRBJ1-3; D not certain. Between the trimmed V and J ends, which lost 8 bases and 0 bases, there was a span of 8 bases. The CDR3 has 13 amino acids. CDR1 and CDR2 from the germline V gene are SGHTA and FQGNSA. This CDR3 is CASRPSSGNTIYF. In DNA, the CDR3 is TGTGCCAGCCGGCCTAGCTCTGGAAACACCATATATTTT.

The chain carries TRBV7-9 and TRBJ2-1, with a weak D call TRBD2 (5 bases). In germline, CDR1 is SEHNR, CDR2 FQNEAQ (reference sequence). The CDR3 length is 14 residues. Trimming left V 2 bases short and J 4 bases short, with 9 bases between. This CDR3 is CASSLSGIYNEQFF. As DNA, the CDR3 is TGTGCCAGCAGCTTATCGGGGATTTACAATGAGCAGTTCTTC.

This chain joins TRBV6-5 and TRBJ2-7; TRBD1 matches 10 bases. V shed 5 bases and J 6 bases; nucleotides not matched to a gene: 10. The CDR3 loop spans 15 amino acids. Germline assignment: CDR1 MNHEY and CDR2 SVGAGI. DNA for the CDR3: TGTGCCAGCAGTCTGCAGACAGGGGGCGAGGGCGAGCAGTACTTC. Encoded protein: CASSLQTGGEGEQYF.

The CDR3 DNA is TGTGCCTGGAGTGACAGATTTGACGGCTACACCTTC. Translating gives CAWSDRFDGYTF. The genes are TRBV30 and TRBJ1-2; D gene ambiguous. The V gene's germline CDR1 is GTSNPN and CDR2 SVGIG (reference sequence). V gave up 1 base and J gave up 8 bases, with 11 bases separating them. The CDR3 consists of 12 residues. Variable domain in full (rest from reference TRBV30 and TRBJ1-2): SQTIHQWPATLVQPVGSPLSLECTVEGTSNPNLYWYRQAAGRGLQLLFYSVGIGQISSEVPQNLSASRPQDRQFILSSKKLLLSDSGFYLCAWSDRFDGYTFGSGTRLTVV.

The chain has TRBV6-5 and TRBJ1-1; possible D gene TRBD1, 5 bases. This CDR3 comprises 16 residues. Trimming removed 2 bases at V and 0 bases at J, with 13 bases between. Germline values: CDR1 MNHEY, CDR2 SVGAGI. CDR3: CASSYGGGVMNTEAFF. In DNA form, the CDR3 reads TGTGCCAGCAGTTACGGCGGGGGGGTCATGAACACTGAAGCTTTCTTT.

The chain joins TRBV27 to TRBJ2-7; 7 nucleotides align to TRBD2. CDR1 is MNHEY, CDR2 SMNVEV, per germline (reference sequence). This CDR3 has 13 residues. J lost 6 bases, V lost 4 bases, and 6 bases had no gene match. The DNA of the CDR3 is TGTGCCAGCAGTTGGGGCCCGGGGGGCGAGCAGTACTTC. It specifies CASSWGPGGEQYF.

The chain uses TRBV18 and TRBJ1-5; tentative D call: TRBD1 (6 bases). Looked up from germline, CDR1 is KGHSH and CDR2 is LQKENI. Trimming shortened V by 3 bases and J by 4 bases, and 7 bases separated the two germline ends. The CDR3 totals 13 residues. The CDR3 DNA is TGTGCCAGCTCACCGGACAGTAATCAGCCCCAGCATTTT. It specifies CASSPDSNQPQHF.